These T cell receptor beta chains were read from a single sample in a study of T cells in Graves' hyperthyroidism and ophthalmopathy. Each CDR3 protein is one row after TCRdb ran MiXCR on the multiplex PCR reads. This sample has about 690,000 distinct CDR3 sequences, with roughly 17% found just once. The sample comprised blood. These receptors were taken from a man in his forties or fifties with Graves' hyperthyroidism. CDR3s include the opening cysteine and the closing phenylalanine or tryptophan.

v_gene	j_gene	CDR3aa
TRBV19	TRBJ1-5	CASSGTGRLIGNQPQHF
TRBV7-3	TRBJ2-3	CASSLRGAFSTDTQYF
TRBV6-1	TRBJ2-7	CARREWQHYEQYF
TRBV28	TRBJ2-7	CASSPPPGLAGTYEQYF
TRBV6-5	TRBJ2-7	CASSYRIPPHEQYF
TRBV28	TRBJ2-3	CASSPLGLAASTDTQYF
TRBV5-8	TRBJ2-7	CASSISRGLSSYEQYF
TRBV2	TRBJ2-1	CASSEKITGAAGGDEQFF
TRBV2	TRBJ2-4	CASTTASHIQYF
TRBV4-1	TRBJ2-3	CASSQPSRSDTDTQYF
TRBV28	TRBJ1-1	CASTFHRGRVVTEAFF
TRBV12-3/TRBV12-4	TRBJ1-1	CASSFGGARTEAFF
TRBV28	TRBJ1-1	CATLFVGKAFF
TRBV2	TRBJ1-1	CASSERRINTEAFF